Presented here are 32 T cell receptor beta chains from one specimen sequenced in a study of cytomegalovirus exposure and HLA in healthy donors. The study ran its PCR with 60 Vbeta and 13 Jbeta primers. Method: immunoSEQ multiplex PCR; TCRdb's copy keeps in-frame clones and lacks some. Among 140,000 to 150,000 clones listed, just under 75% were seen once. Material: PBMCs. These receptors were obtained from a young woman in good health and CMV-seronegative.

V is TRBV5-1 and J is TRBJ2-3; TRBD2 is a possible D gene (6 bases). From germline, CDR1 is SGHRS and CDR2 YFSETQ. V lost 0 bases and J 6 bases, leaving 14 bases between the germline ends. CDR3 length: 15 amino acids. CDR3 protein: CASSLASSGRDTQYF. Written as DNA, the CDR3 is TGCGCCAGCAGCTTGGCTTCGTCGGGGAGGGATACGCAGTATTTT.

In the case of this clone: One junction end disagrees with the germline gene, perhaps due to a read error. The V and J genes are TRBV7-7 and TRBJ2-5; tentatively, D is TRBD1 (6 bases). Germline assignment: CDR1 SSHAT and CDR2 FNYEAQ (reference sequence). CDR3 length: 15 residues. CDR3 coding DNA: TGTGCTAGCAGCCGAACAGGGTCTAGCCAAGAGACCCAGTACTTC. It yields the protein CASSRTGSSQETQYF.

V is TRBV6-5 and J is TRBJ1-2, with D possibly TRBD1 on 5 matching bases. The V end lost 5 bases, the J end lost 8 bases, and 15 bases lay between the germline ends. Germline V lookup: CDR1 MNHEY, CDR2 SVGAGI. This CDR3 comprises 13 residues. CDR3 sequence (DNA): TGTGCCAGCAGTGAAGGTAGGGGTGGAGGCTACACCTTC. It translates to CASSEGRGGGYTF.

This clone was seen a few times. This chain uses TRBV19 with TRBJ1-1; maybe TRBD1 (6 bases). The length of the CDR3 is 14 residues. Trimming pared 6 bases from V and 10 bases from J, leaving 21 bases between. Per germline, CDR1 LNHDA and CDR2 SQIVND (reference sequence). The CDR3 loop reads CASRTGTSGSIAFF. CDR3 nucleotides: TGTGCCAGTAGAACCGGGACATCTGGTTCTATAGCTTTCTTT.

This clone was seen a few times. The chain carries TRBV6-5 and TRBJ2-7, with 13 nucleotides matching TRBD2. The junction had 7 bases not matched to a gene; V was cut back by 4 bases and J by 7 bases. This CDR3 contains 15 residues. The germline V gene has CDR1 MNHEY and CDR2 SVGAGI. The CDR3 DNA sequence: TGTGCCAGCAGTTCCGGACTAGCGGGAGATCGGGAGCAGTACGTC. Amino acid sequence: CASSSGLAGDREQYV.

This clone was seen only a few times. The same CDR3 can be traced to other DNA sequences in this sample. The J gene is TRBJ1-5, the V gene TRBV7-2, with a possible D match to TRBD1 (5 bases). V was trimmed by 1 base and J by 6 bases, leaving 13 bases between them. There are 15 residues in the CDR3. CDR1 and CDR2 from the germline V gene are SGHTA and FQGNSA. CDR3 in DNA: TGTGCCAGCAGCTTAGTTGGCGGGGCGGGTCAGCCCCAGCATTTT. This translates into CASSLVGGAGQPQHF.

The V gene is TRBV7-9, the J gene TRBJ1-2; D is unclear. Germline V gene lookup returns CDR1 SEHNR and CDR2 FQNEAQ (reference sequence). Between the trimmed V and J ends, which lost 1 base and 2 bases, there was a span of 5 bases. This CDR3 has 13 residues. The CDR3 here is CASSLDSNYGYTF. The CDR3 DNA reads TGTGCCAGCAGCTTAGACAGCAACTATGGCTACACCTTC. Using reference TRBV7-9 and TRBJ1-2 for the parts outside the CDR3, the full variable domain is DTGVSQNPRHKITKRGQNVTFRCDPISEHNRLYWYRQTLGQGPEFLTYFQNEAQLEKSRLLSDRFSAERPKGSFSTLEIQRTEQGDSAMYLCASSLDSNYGYTFGSGTRLTVV.

The chain combines TRBV28 with TRBJ2-7; tentatively, D is TRBD1 (5 bases). Germline V gene lookup returns CDR1 MDHEN and CDR2 SYDVKM. CDR3 length equals 14 residues. The ends were cut back, 1 base at V and 5 bases at J, with 12 bases in the middle. The CDR3 nucleotides read TGTGCCAGCAGTTTATATCAGGGTTCCCACGAGCAGTACTTC. This gives the protein CASSLYQGSHEQYF.

The chain links TRBV7-4 to TRBJ2-6; 9 nucleotides align to TRBD1. The junction had 16 bases not matched to a gene; V was cut back by 6 bases and J by 4 bases. Germline CDR1 SGHVT, CDR2 SQSDAQ. This CDR3 comprises 19 residues. The CDR3 sequence: CASRSPPGTGFGGANVLTF. The CDR3 DNA reads TGTGCCAGCAGGTCTCCACCCGGGACAGGGTTCGGGGGGGCCAACGTCCTGACTTTC.

The chain has TRBV5-1 and TRBJ2-7; a weak D match, TRBD2 (6 bases). The CDR3 contains 14 residues. Germline CDR1 and CDR2: SGHRS and YFSETQ. V lost 3 bases and J 2 bases, leaving 12 bases between the germline ends. Here the CDR3 DNA reads TGCGCCAGCAGCTGGAGGGCAGGTACCTACGAGCAGTACTTC. Protein sequence: CASSWRAGTYEQYF. Based on the CDR3 plus reference TRBV5-1 and TRBJ2-7, the full variable domain is KAGVTQTPRYLIKTRGQQVTLSCSPISGHRSVSWYQQTPGQGLQFLFEYFSETQRNKGNFPGRFSGRQFSNSRSEMNVSTLELGDSALYLCASSWRAGTYEQYFGPGTRLTVT.

J is TRBJ2-7 and V is TRBV7-2, with D possibly TRBD1 on 5 matching bases. The CDR3 totals 15 residues. Germline assignment: CDR1 SGHTA and CDR2 FQGNSA. V lost 2 bases and J lost 5, with 16 bases in between. The CDR3 sequence: CASSLLGRQGHEQYF. CDR3 DNA: TGTGCCAGCAGCTTATTGGGTAGGCAGGGCCACGAGCAGTACTTC.

CDR3 sequence: CASSLPLTSGGRETQYF. The CDR3 DNA sequence: TGTGCCAGCAGCTTACCCTTGACTAGCGGGGGGAGAGAGACCCAGTACTTC. J is TRBJ2-5 and V is TRBV13; 13 bases are a match to TRBD2. Germline assignment: CDR1 PRHDT and CDR2 FYEKMQ (reference sequence). Unmatched junction bases numbered 7, after V lost 2 bases and J lost 4 bases. The CDR3 covers 17 residues.

The chain combines TRBV14 with TRBJ1-2, with D maybe TRBD1 (6 bases). The CDR3 length is 13 residues. V was trimmed by 4 bases and J by 5 bases, leaving 11 bases between them. Germline assignment: CDR1 SGHDN and CDR2 FVKESK. This CDR3 is CASSPVGAYGYTF. The CDR3 DNA follows: TGTGCCAGCAGCCCGGTGGGGGCTTATGGCTACACCTTC.

The gene calls are TRBV10-1 and TRBJ1-1; D is perhaps TRBD1 (5 bases). V lost 6 bases and J lost 1, with 9 bases in between. The CDR3 has 13 amino acids. Germline V gene sequence: CDR1 WNHNN, CDR2 SYGVQD (reference sequence). Here the CDR3 DNA reads TGCGCCAGCAGCATAACAGGGAACACTGAAGCTTTCTTT. Translation gives CASSITGNTEAFF.

The chain combines TRBV28 with TRBJ1-1; the match to TRBD1 covers 10 bases. Trimming removed 6 bases from V and 0 bases from J; junction bases left unmatched: 7. The CDR3 has 16 amino acids. The germline gives CDR1 MDHEN, CDR2 SYDVKM. This chain's CDR3 is CASSVPGQGLNTEAFF. CDR3 bases: TGTGCCAGCAGCGTCCCGGGACAGGGGTTGAACACTGAAGCTTTCTTT.

The rearrangement links TRBV2 to TRBJ2-7; a possible D gene is TRBD1 (5 bases). Germline CDR1 is SNHLY and CDR2 is FYNNEI. V lost 8 bases to trimming and J lost 2 bases, with 10 bases between them. The CDR3 runs to 12 residues. Here the CDR3 reads CASQQETYEQYF. The CDR3 DNA reads TGTGCCAGCCAACAGGAGACCTACGAGCAGTACTTC.

The chain joins TRBV14 to TRBJ2-2; D is unresolved. V lost 3 bases to trimming and J lost 4 bases, with 18 bases between them. The CDR3 has 17 residues. Germline loops: CDR1 SGHDN, CDR2 FVKESK. In nucleotides, the CDR3 is TGTGCCAGCAGCCACCCCTCGCTGAGCGAAGGCACCGGGGAGCTGTTTTTT. Protein product: CASSHPSLSEGTGELFF.

The chain uses TRBV6-1 and TRBJ2-2; possible D gene TRBD2, 6 bases. V lost 6 bases and J 5 bases, leaving 16 bases between the germline ends. Per germline, CDR1 MNHNS and CDR2 SASEGT. This CDR3 is 15 amino acids long. The DNA of the CDR3 is TGTGCCAGCAGGACGGACTATACACTAACCGGGGAGCTGTTTTTT. Residues: CASRTDYTLTGELFF.

The V call is TRBV6-6, the J call TRBJ1-6, with TRBD1 matching over 9 bases. Trimming at V came to 4 bases and at J to 9 bases, leaving 4 bases not matched to a gene. The CDR3 is 14 residues long. Germline-derived CDR1 and CDR2 are MNHNY and SVGAGI (reference sequence). The CDR3 spells CASSLQGAGSPLHF. The CDR3 bases are TGTGCCAGCAGTTTACAGGGGGCAGGTTCACCCCTCCACTTT.

The gene calls are TRBV19 and TRBJ1-5; 9 bases fit TRBD1. The CDR3 is 14 amino acids. The V gene's germline CDR1 is LNHDA and CDR2 SQIVND (reference sequence). Trimming cost V 7 bases and J 3 bases; bases outside gene matches: 4. The CDR3 is CASKQGAYNQPQHF. The CDR3 bases are TGTGCCAGTAAACAGGGGGCTTACAATCAGCCCCAGCATTTT.

This clone was seen only a few times. The chain combines TRBV9 with TRBJ2-1; a weak D match, TRBD1 (6 bases). Germline assignment: CDR1 SGDLS and CDR2 YYNGEE. V gave up 0 bases and J gave up 8 bases, with 12 bases separating them. This CDR3 comprises 14 residues. The CDR3 reads CASSVDQGRDEQFF. CDR3 nucleotide sequence: TGTGCCAGCAGCGTAGACCAGGGGAGAGATGAGCAGTTCTTC.

This sequence joins TRBV11-1 and TRBJ1-5; 10 nucleotides align to TRBD1. The CDR3 covers 16 residues. V was clipped by 6 bases and J by 2 bases; unmatched bases: 7. The germline gives CDR1 SGHAT, CDR2 FQDESV (reference sequence). CDR3 sequence reads: CASSSDRGFGNQPQHF. CDR3 nucleotide sequence: TGTGCCAGCAGTTCGGACAGGGGGTTCGGCAATCAGCCCCAGCATTTT.

V usage is TRBV28 and J usage is TRBJ1-4; D not resolved. Germline CDR1 and CDR2: MDHEN and SYDVKM. V lost 1 base, J lost 4 bases, and 13 bases lay in between. This CDR3 comprises 16 residues. The CDR3 reads CASSLSRLRGNEKLFF. DNA for the CDR3: TGTGCCAGCAGTTTATCGAGGCTTCGGGGTAATGAAAAACTGTTTTTT.

CDR3 protein: CASSRPGVATEAFF. CDR3 in DNA: TGTGCCAGCAGCAGGCCCGGGGTGGCCACTGAAGCTTTCTTT. The rearrangement joins TRBV7-2 to TRBJ1-1; no reliable D call. In germline, CDR1 is SGHTA, CDR2 FQGNSA. This CDR3 region has 14 residues. Trimming took off 5 bases at V and 4 bases at J, with 14 bases between the two ends.

This clone was seen a single time. The rearrangement uses TRBV29-1 and TRBJ1-4, with 10 bases aligning to TRBD1. The length of the CDR3 is 15 residues. J lost 8 bases, V lost 5 bases, and 11 bases had no gene match. Germline lookup yields CDR1 SQVTM and CDR2 ANQGSEA. CDR3 in amino acids: CSVLETGGFNEKLFF. Here the CDR3 DNA reads TGCAGCGTTTTGGAGACAGGGGGCTTTAACGAAAAACTGTTTTTT.

Only a few counts were recorded for this clone. The V call is TRBV29-1, the J call TRBJ2-1; 12 bases line up with TRBD2. The ends lost 5 bases at V and 8 bases at J; junction bases unmatched: 10. Per the germline V gene, CDR1 is SQVTM and CDR2 is ANQGSEA. This CDR3 spans 15 amino acids. In DNA, the CDR3 is TGCAGCGTTCCCCTTCTAGCGGGGGGGCCCGATGAGCAGTTCTTC. Translated: CSVPLLAGGPDEQFF.

The rearrangement links TRBV10-3 to TRBJ1-6; 9 nucleotides agree with TRBD1. V dropped 6 bases and J dropped 10; count of bases not matched to a gene: 7. This CDR3 contains 14 residues. In germline, CDR1 is ENHRY, CDR2 SYGVKD. The CDR3 DNA sequence: TGTGCCATCAGCGGGGGACAGGGCCAATCACCCCTCCACTTT. It encodes CAISGGQGQSPLHF.

The chain links TRBV4-1 to TRBJ2-5; TRBD2 is a possible D gene (5 bases). CDR1 and CDR2 from the germline V gene are MGHRA and YSYEKL. The length of the CDR3 is 14 residues. V was pared by 4 bases and J by 5 bases, with 14 bases between. DNA for the CDR3: TGCGCCAGCAGCCCAAGCGTAGGGAGCGAGACCCAGTACTTC. Its protein product is CASSPSVGSETQYF.

The sample holds one count of this clone. V usage is TRBV6-5 and J usage is TRBJ1-2, with TRBD1 matching 8 bases. V lost 3 bases and J lost 0; bases outside the gene matches: 6. The CDR3 is 16 residues long. The germline CDR1 and CDR2 sequences are MNHEY and SVGAGI. The CDR3 is CASSYLPGQANYGYTF. The CDR3 DNA sequence: TGTGCCAGCAGTTATCTACCGGGACAGGCTAACTATGGCTACACCTTC.

This rearrangement joins TRBV14 to TRBJ2-5; the D is unclear. Trimming took off 1 base at V and 5 bases at J, with 8 bases between the two ends. The germline V gene has CDR1 SGHDN and CDR2 FVKESK. The CDR3 covers 13 residues. Here the CDR3 DNA reads TGTGCCAGCAGCCAAGGTCTAGTGGAGACCCAGTACTTC. Its translation is CASSQGLVETQYF.

The chain carries TRBV6-5 and TRBJ2-3, with TRBD1 identical over 10 bases. This CDR3 spans 16 amino acids. Germline CDR1 is MNHEY and CDR2 is SVGAGI. J gave up 5 bases and V 0 bases, and 5 bases lay outside the gene matches. This CDR3 is CASSYSGTGAGDTQYF. DNA for the CDR3: TGTGCCAGCAGTTACTCCGGGACAGGGGCGGGAGATACGCAGTATTTT.

This clone was counted only a few times. This chain joins TRBV29-1 and TRBJ2-2; D may be TRBD1 (7 bases). The germline V and J ends were trimmed by 7 bases and 0 bases, with 15 bases remaining between them. The CDR3 consists of 15 residues. Germline CDR1 is SQVTM and CDR2 is ANQGSEA. CDR3 nucleotides: TGCAGCGCCATGGGGGGACAGACGAACACCGGGGAGCTGTTTTTT. Its translation is CSAMGGQTNTGELFF.